This TCR beta chain was retrieved from a study of blood T cell repertoires in COVID-19. Individuals drawn from around 25 US areas were about 18 to 95 years old. Cohort assignment relied on participant-reported clinical history. Cohort 3 recovery required two negative PCRs, clearance, or symptom resolution. Germline V lookup: CDR1 LGHDT, CDR2 YNNKEL (reference sequence). The CDR3 length is 13 residues. V lost 5 bases and J 6 bases, leaving 14 bases between the germline ends. Generated by immunoSEQ multiplex PCR, the TCRdb table keeps only in-frame clones and is missing some. This table holds around 250,000 clones, 70% to 90% found once. This clone was counted once.

The chain couples TRBV3-1 (or the pseudogene TRBV3-2) to TRBJ2-7, with D possibly TRBD1 on 5 matching bases. The sequencing sample was made of PBMCs or T cells enriched from blood (not recorded which). This sequence originates from a woman aged 45-65 years who had recovered from COVID-19. The chain's CDR3 is CASSFGPGAEQYF. In nucleotides, the CDR3 is TGTGCCAGCAGCTTTGGGCCTGGGGCCGAGCAGTACTTC.